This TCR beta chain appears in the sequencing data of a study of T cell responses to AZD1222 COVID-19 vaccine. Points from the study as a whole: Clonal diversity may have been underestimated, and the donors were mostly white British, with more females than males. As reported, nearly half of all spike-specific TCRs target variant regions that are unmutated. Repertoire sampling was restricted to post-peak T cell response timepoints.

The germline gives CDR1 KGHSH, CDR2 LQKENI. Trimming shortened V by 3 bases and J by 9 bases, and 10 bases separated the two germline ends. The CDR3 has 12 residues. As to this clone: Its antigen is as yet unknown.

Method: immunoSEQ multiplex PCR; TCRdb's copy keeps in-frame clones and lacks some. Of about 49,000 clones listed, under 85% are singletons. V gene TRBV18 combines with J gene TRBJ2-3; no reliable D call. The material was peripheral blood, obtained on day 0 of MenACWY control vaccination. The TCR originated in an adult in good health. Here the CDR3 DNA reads TGTGCCAGCTCACCCGGAACTGAGACGCAGTATTTT. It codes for CASSPGTETQYF.